Presented here are 30 T cell receptor beta chains from one specimen sequenced in a study of cytomegalovirus exposure and HLA in healthy donors. Sequencing used immunoSEQ multiplex PCR; TCRdb keeps in-frame clones, though not all of them. The sample includes about 260,000 clones, about 90% seen only once; the top ten take 3% to 3.5%. The sample consisted of PBMCs. The origin of the receptors is a woman aged 30 to 39 in good health and CMV-seronegative.

The J gene is TRBJ2-6, the V gene TRBV4-3; no definite D call. This CDR3 has 16 residues. The V end lost 0 bases, the J end lost 4 bases, and 10 bases lay between the germline ends. Germline assignment: CDR1 LGHNA and CDR2 YSLEER. In DNA form, the CDR3 reads TGCGCCAGCAGCCAAGAAATAGGGCGCGGGGCCAACGTCCTGACTTTC. This gives the protein CASSQEIGRGANVLTF.

This chain connects TRBV11-2 to TRBJ2-1, with TRBD1 matching 8 bases. V shed 0 bases, J shed 7 bases, and the junction held 2 bases outside the gene matches. The CDR3 is made up of 14 amino acids. Germline assignment: CDR1 SGHAT and CDR2 FQNNGV. In DNA form, the CDR3 reads TGTGCCAGCAGCTTAGACAGGGGGCGGAATGAGCAGTTCTTC. Its protein is CASSLDRGRNEQFF.

This rearrangement joins TRBV28 to TRBJ2-7, with D unresolved. The CDR3 totals 12 residues. Germline V lookup: CDR1 MDHEN, CDR2 SYDVKM. Trimming stripped 1 base from V and 5 bases from J, with 6 bases between. The CDR3 region is CASSLSPDEQYF. CDR3 nucleotide sequence: TGTGCCAGCAGTTTATCCCCGGACGAGCAGTACTTC.

The CDR3 coding sequence is TGTGCCAGCAGTTTCGACAGACCAGGGGAGACCCAGTACTTC. This codes for CASSFDRPGETQYF. The gene calls are TRBV6-5 and TRBJ2-5; D is perhaps TRBD1 (5 bases). V was trimmed by 4 bases and J by 5 bases, leaving 14 bases between them. The CDR3 runs 14 residues. Germline values: CDR1 MNHEY, CDR2 SVGAGI.

This chain uses TRBV9 with TRBJ1-3, with D possibly being TRBD1 (5 bases). The length of the CDR3 is 17 residues. Per germline, CDR1 SGDLS and CDR2 YYNGEE. V lost 0 bases and J lost 0, with 13 bases in between. The CDR3 sequence: CASSVDSGFNSGNTIYF. CDR3 DNA sequence: TGTGCCAGCAGCGTAGATTCAGGGTTCAACTCTGGAAACACCATATATTTT.

A word on this clone: Other DNA sequences from this sample encode an identical CDR3 as well. The rearrangement joins TRBV6-1 to TRBJ2-5; TRBD2 matches 7 bases. The CDR3 is 14 amino acids. J was trimmed by 4 bases and V by 6 bases; bases with no gene match: 8. CDR1 is MNHNS, CDR2 SASEGT, per germline. CDR3 loop: CASRVAGVLETQYF. In DNA, the CDR3 is TGTGCCAGCAGGGTCGCGGGAGTCTTAGAGACCCAGTACTTC.

The CDR3, as DNA: TGTGCCAGCAGCGCTGGGGGGCGGGGCTACGAGCAGTACTTC. As protein: CASSAGGRGYEQYF. The chain couples TRBV27 to TRBJ2-7; D is tentatively TRBD1 or TRBD2 (6 bases each). The V gene lost 6 bases and the J gene lost 3 bases, with 15 bases spanning the gap. CDR1 is MNHEY and CDR2 is SMNVEV in the germline V gene (reference sequence). The CDR3 extends over 14 amino acids.

In its sample, this clone was seen once. The rearrangement joins TRBV19 to TRBJ2-1; D call uncertain. Germline lookup yields CDR1 LNHDA and CDR2 SQIVND (reference sequence). Deletions cut 7 bases from V and 2 bases from J, with 15 bases between. There are 15 residues in the CDR3. CDR3 residues: CASTGPGGTYNEQFF. In DNA form, the CDR3 reads TGTGCCAGTACCGGCCCCGGCGGCACCTACAATGAGCAGTTCTTC.

The rearrangement joins TRBV7-2 to TRBJ2-1; TRBD2 is a possible D gene (6 bases). Germline lookup yields CDR1 SGHTA and CDR2 FQGNSA. Trimming took 3 bases from V and 9 from J, leaving 15 bases between them. This CDR3 has 14 amino acids. The CDR3 sequence: CASSFPGAVVEQFF. The DNA for the CDR3 is TGTGCCAGCAGCTTTCCGGGAGCGGTGGTTGAGCAGTTCTTC. The whole variable domain, filled in from reference TRBV7-2 and TRBJ2-1, reads GAGVSQSPSNKVTEKGKDVELRCDPISGHTALYWYRQSLGQGLEFLIYFQGNSAPDKSGLPSDRFSAERTGGSVSTLTIQRTQQEDSAVYLCASSFPGAVVEQFFGPGTRLTVL.

This chain uses TRBV9 with TRBJ2-1, with TRBD1 matching 8 bases. V gave up 4 bases and J gave up 4 bases; unmatched junction bases: 7. The CDR3 loop spans 15 amino acids. Germline lookup yields CDR1 SGDLS and CDR2 YYNGEE. The CDR3, as DNA: TGTGCCAGCAGCACGACAGGGGCCGATTACAATGAGCAGTTCTTC. Protein sequence: CASSTTGADYNEQFF. Full variable domain (remainder filled in from reference TRBV9 and TRBJ2-1): DSGVTQTPKHLITATGQRVTLRCSPRSGDLSVYWYQQSLDQGLQFLIQYYNGEERAKGNILERFSAQQFPDLHSELNLSSLELGDSALYFCASSTTGADYNEQFFGPGTRLTVL.

The V call is TRBV27, the J call TRBJ2-1, with 7 bases matching TRBD2. CDR1 and CDR2 (germline): MNHEY, SMNVEV (reference sequence). The CDR3 consists of 13 residues. V gave up 3 bases and J gave up 12 bases; unmatched junction bases: 8. The CDR3 protein is CASSLDRGGGQFF. In DNA form, the CDR3 reads TGTGCCAGCAGTTTGGACCGTGGCGGGGGGCAGTTCTTC.

The chain has TRBV18 and TRBJ2-2; D might be TRBD1 (6 bases). The germline V and J ends were trimmed by 0 bases and 3 bases, with 14 bases remaining between them. Per the germline V gene, CDR1 is KGHSH and CDR2 is LQKENI. The CDR3 loop spans 17 amino acids. The CDR3 region has the DNA TGTGCCAGCTCACCACCGTCGCGACAGGCGGACACCGGGGAGCTGTTTTTT. As protein: CASSPPSRQADTGELFF.

This sequence joins TRBV11-2 and TRBJ2-7, with D perhaps being TRBD1 or TRBD2 (5 bases each). Trimming shortened V by 3 bases and J by 1 base, and 13 bases separated the two germline ends. The germline V gene has CDR1 SGHAT and CDR2 FQNNGV. The CDR3 extends over 15 amino acids. Written as DNA, the CDR3 is TGTGCCAGCAGCTTTCAGAGGGGATCTTCCTACGAGCAGTACTTC. Translated: CASSFQRGSSYEQYF. The full variable domain, with the rest looked up from reference TRBV11-2 and TRBJ2-7, is EAGVAQSPRYKIIEKRQSVAFWCNPISGHATLYWYQQILGQGPKLLIQFQNNGVVDDSQLPKDRFSAERLKGVDSTLKIQPAKLEDSAVYLCASSFQRGSSYEQYFGPGTRLTVT.

The V and J genes are TRBV28 and TRBJ2-1, with D uncertain. Looked up from germline, CDR1 is MDHEN and CDR2 is SYDVKM. The CDR3 extends over 12 amino acids. Trimming took off 5 bases at V and 5 bases at J, with 7 bases between the two ends. In nucleotides, the CDR3 is TGTGCCAGCAGTAGAGGAAACAATGAGCAGTTCTTC. It codes for CASSRGNNEQFF.

The chain is built from TRBV7-8 and TRBJ2-6; D gene uncertain. The CDR3 contains 14 residues. Germline CDR1 and CDR2: SGHVS and FQNEAQ. The germline V and J ends were trimmed by 5 bases and 2 bases, with 7 bases remaining between them. Here the CDR3 reads CASSPRTGANVLTF. The CDR3, as DNA: TGTGCCAGCAGCCCACGTACTGGGGCCAACGTCCTGACTTTC.

V gene TRBV7-2 combines with J gene TRBJ2-7, with TRBD2 matching over 10 bases. The CDR3 extends over 15 amino acids. The trim removed 6 bases at V and 0 bases at J, leaving 5 bases unmatched. Germline V lookup: CDR1 SGHTA, CDR2 FQGNSA. This chain's CDR3 is CASSFSGRSSYEQYF. In DNA form, the CDR3 reads TGTGCCAGCAGTTTTAGCGGGAGGAGCTCCTACGAGCAGTACTTC. Full variable domain (outside the CDR3, taken from reference TRBV7-2 and TRBJ2-7): GAGVSQSPSNKVTEKGKDVELRCDPISGHTALYWYRQSLGQGLEFLIYFQGNSAPDKSGLPSDRFSAERTGGSVSTLTIQRTQQEDSAVYLCASSFSGRSSYEQYFGPGTRLTVT.

V gene TRBV29-1 combines with J gene TRBJ2-7; D is undetermined. Germline assignment: CDR1 SQVTM and CDR2 ANQGSEA. With 5 bases removed from V and 3 bases from J, the gap between germline ends came to 11 bases. This CDR3 has 12 residues. The CDR3 DNA follows: TGCAGCGTTCCAGGTAGAGGCTACGAGCAGTACTTC. It encodes CSVPGRGYEQYF.

The chain links TRBV5-1 to TRBJ2-5, with D perhaps matching TRBD2 (6 bases). Trimming removed 3 bases at V and 4 bases at J, with 16 bases between. Germline V CDR1 and CDR2: SGHRS, YFSETQ. The CDR3 loop spans 15 amino acids. Written as DNA, the CDR3 is TGCGCCAGCAGCTCCCTTGGAGGGGCTTCAGAGACCCAGTACTTC. Protein sequence: CASSSLGGASETQYF.

The rearrangement links TRBV27 to TRBJ2-7, with TRBD2 matching 10 bases. The germline gives CDR1 MNHEY, CDR2 SMNVEV (reference sequence). The CDR3 runs to 16 residues. The junction had 10 bases not matched to a gene; V was cut back by 5 bases and J by 3 bases. The CDR3 DNA is TGTGCCAGCAGTGCTGCCGGGGCTAGCGGGAGCTACGAGCAGTACTTC. The encoded protein is CASSAAGASGSYEQYF.

This chain joins TRBV9 and TRBJ1-4, with TRBD1 identical over 10 bases. There are 17 residues in the CDR3. J was trimmed by 8 bases and V by 2 bases; bases with no gene match: 12. CDR1 is SGDLS, CDR2 YYNGEE, per germline. The DNA for the CDR3 is TGTGCCAGCAGCGTCGGGACAGGGGAACCCTCAGACGAAAAACTGTTTTTT. Protein: CASSVGTGEPSDEKLFF.

The chain carries TRBV29-1 and TRBJ2-4, with a possible D match to TRBD2 (5 bases). Per the germline V gene, CDR1 is SQVTM and CDR2 is ANQGSEA. The CDR3 covers 13 residues. The V end lost 4 bases, the J end lost 9 bases, and 16 bases lay between the germline ends. The CDR3 loop is CSVADGVGSIQYF. The CDR3 bases are TGCAGCGTTGCCGACGGAGTAGGGAGCATTCAGTACTTC. Drawing the rest from reference TRBV29-1 and TRBJ2-4, the complete variable domain is SAVISQKPSRDICQRGTSLTIQCQVDSQVTMMFWYRQQPGQSLTLIATANQGSEATYESGFVIDKFPISRPNLTFSTLTVSNMSPEDSSIYLCSVADGVGSIQYFGAGTRLSVL.

The rearrangement uses TRBV6-5 and TRBJ2-7; D may be TRBD2 (6 bases). Per the germline V gene, CDR1 is MNHEY and CDR2 is SVGAGI. V shed 6 bases and J shed 6 bases, with 12 bases lying between them. This CDR3 is 12 amino acids long. The CDR3 here is CASRATAGEQYF. The CDR3 DNA reads TGTGCCAGCAGGGCGACAGCGGGCGAGCAGTACTTC.

In this sample, this clone turned up a few times. V is TRBV6-6 and J is TRBJ1-5, with D possibly being TRBD1 (5 bases). The V gene lost 7 bases and the J gene lost 7 bases, with 23 bases spanning the gap. CDR3 size: 16 residues. Germline CDR1 and CDR2: MNHNY and SVGAGI (reference sequence). The CDR3 sequence is CASTPGNRGAGQPQHF. Here the CDR3 DNA reads TGTGCCAGCACTCCCGGTAATAGGGGCGCGGGCCAGCCCCAGCATTTT.

The rearrangement joins TRBV27 to TRBJ1-3; D is possibly TRBD1 (5 bases). V was pared by 6 bases and J by 2 bases, with 8 bases between. CDR1 is MNHEY, CDR2 SMNVEV, per germline (reference sequence). This CDR3 has 13 residues. Here the CDR3 reads CASRPGPGNTIYF. CDR3 coding DNA: TGTGCCAGCAGGCCAGGGCCTGGAAACACCATATATTTT.

This rearrangement joins TRBV6-1 to TRBJ2-7, with D possibly matching TRBD2 (6 bases). The CDR3 spans 12 residues. Germline values: CDR1 MNHNS, CDR2 SASEGT. V gave up 8 bases and J gave up 9 bases, with 17 bases separating them. CDR3 DNA: TGTGCCAGCCGGGACGGGGGTTTTGGGCAGTACTTC. This translates into CASRDGGFGQYF.

The chain uses TRBV5-6 and TRBJ1-1; no firm D call. Deletions cut 2 bases from V and 5 bases from J, with 7 bases between. Germline lookup yields CDR1 SGHDT and CDR2 YYEEEE. CDR3 size: 12 residues. The CDR3 spells CASSFSGTEAFF. CDR3 DNA sequence: TGTGCCAGCAGCTTCTCGGGGACTGAAGCTTTCTTT.

This clone occurred a few times. V usage is TRBV29-1 and J usage is TRBJ1-4, with 7 bases fitting TRBD1. The CDR3 runs 11 residues. The germline V gene encodes CDR1 SQVTM and CDR2 ANQGSEA. The V gene end was trimmed by 4 bases and the J gene end by 10 bases; junction bases not matched to a gene: 3. The CDR3 DNA is TGCAGCGTTGGGACAGGAGGAAAACTGTTTTTT. This codes for CSVGTGGKLFF.

This rearrangement joins TRBV7-2 to TRBJ2-2, with D uncertain. Per the germline V gene, CDR1 is SGHTA and CDR2 is FQGNSA. The V gene lost 5 bases and the J gene lost 8 bases, with 6 bases spanning the gap. The CDR3 spans 11 residues. The CDR3, as DNA: TGTGCCAGCAGCCCACGAGGGGAGCTGTTTTTT. Its translation: CASSPRGELFF.

This chain uses TRBV28 with TRBJ2-1, with D perhaps matching TRBD1 or TRBD2 (6 bases each). CDR1 and CDR2 from the germline V gene are MDHEN and SYDVKM. The CDR3 runs to 15 residues. The V end was cut by 4 bases, the J end by 1 base, with 11 bases between. CDR3 bases: TGTGCCAGCAGTTCGGGGGCGACATCCTACAATGAGCAGTTCTTC. Translated: CASSSGATSYNEQFF. The full variable domain, its missing parts supplied by reference TRBV28 and TRBJ2-1, is DVKVTQSSRYLVKRTGEKVFLECVQDMDHENMFWYRQDPGLGLRLIYFSYDVKMKEKGDIPEGYSVSREKKERFSLILESASTNQTSMYLCASSSGATSYNEQFFGPGTRLTVL.

The chain combines TRBV4-3 with TRBJ2-1, with 9 bases identical to TRBD1. CDR1 and CDR2 (germline): LGHNA, YSLEER. V trimming: 3 bases; J trimming: 4 bases; junction bases outside the gene matches: 16. The length of the CDR3 is 19 residues. Written as DNA, the CDR3 is TGCGCCAGCAGCCAGTCATTTTCGGGACAGGGTAAGGCGTACAATGAGCAGTTCTTC. Translation: CASSQSFSGQGKAYNEQFF.